This entry lists 22 T cell receptor beta chains sequenced from one sample in a study of blood T cell repertoires in COVID-19. The repertoire was sequenced with immunoSEQ multiplex PCR; TCRdb's copy has only in-frame clones and lacks some. Here the sample spans some 70,000 clones, approximately 80% being singletons. The sequenced sample consisted of peripheral blood. The source of these receptors is a human donor in a cohort sampled during active COVID-19.

V is TRBV5-5 and J is TRBJ2-4; no definite D call. CDR3 length: 14 amino acids. The V end lost 4 bases, the J end lost 6 bases, and 14 bases lay between the germline ends. Per the germline V gene, CDR1 is SGHKS and CDR2 is YYEKEE (reference sequence). The DNA of the CDR3 is TGTGCCAGCAGCCTCGAACCCTCAGGAAACATTCAGTACTTC. It encodes CASSLEPSGNIQYF.

Written as DNA, the CDR3 is TGTGCCAGCTCACCAACACAGATCAGCTCTGGAAACACCATATATTTT. Its protein is CASSPTQISSGNTIYF. V usage is TRBV18 and J usage is TRBJ1-3; no reliable D call. Trimming shortened V by 2 bases and J by 0 bases, and 11 bases separated the two germline ends. Per germline, CDR1 KGHSH and CDR2 LQKENI. The CDR3 contains 16 residues.

In the case of this clone: An end of the junction differs from the germline gene, which may be a read error. The chain couples TRBV27 to TRBJ2-2; 8 nucleotides line up with TRBD1. This CDR3 region has 15 residues. Looked up from germline, CDR1 is MNHEY and CDR2 is SMNVEV (reference sequence). This chain's CDR3 is CASSSAGGGHGELFF. The CDR3 DNA follows: TGTGCCAGTAGTTCGGCAGGGGGCGGACACGGGGAGCTGTTTTTT.

V usage is TRBV5-1 and J usage is TRBJ1-2; 8 nucleotides agree with TRBD1. CDR1 and CDR2 (germline): SGHRS, YFSETQ. The CDR3 sequence is 14 residues long. After removal of 5 bases from V and 8 bases from J, the junction contained 11 bases not matched to a gene. The CDR3 is CASRSGTGLSGYTF. The CDR3 DNA reads as TGCGCCAGCAGATCCGGGACAGGCCTATCCGGCTACACCTTC.

This clone has just a few counts. The chain couples TRBV7-3 to TRBJ2-1, with 9 nucleotides matching TRBD2. The CDR3 runs to 17 residues. Germline V gene sequence: CDR1 SGHTA, CDR2 FQGTGA. The J segment lost 7 bases and the V segment lost 0 bases, leaving 10 bases of the junction unmatched. The CDR3 region has the DNA TGTGCCAGCAGCTTAACGGTGACTAGCGGAGTGAGGAATGAGCAGTTCTTC. This codes for CASSLTVTSGVRNEQFF.

This chain joins TRBV11-2 and TRBJ2-1; 7 positions match TRBD1. This CDR3 has 15 amino acids. The junction had 5 bases not matched to a gene; V was cut back by 2 bases and J by 4 bases. The germline V gene encodes CDR1 SGHAT and CDR2 FQNNGV. For the CDR3, the DNA is TGTGCCAGCAGCTTATCGACAGGGCTATACAATGAGCAGTTCTTC. Its translation is CASSLSTGLYNEQFF.

The gene calls are TRBV5-4 and TRBJ1-2; 7 positions agree with TRBD1. CDR1 is SGHNT and CDR2 is YYREEE in the germline V gene (reference sequence). Germline trimming cut 0 bases from V and 8 bases from J; bases unmatched to any gene: 4. The CDR3 contains 13 residues. The CDR3 DNA sequence: TGTGCCAGCAGCTTGGTGACAGGGAAAGGCTACACCTTC. This gives the protein CASSLVTGKGYTF.

V gene TRBV27 combines with J gene TRBJ2-2, with 7 bases fitting TRBD1. Germline-derived CDR1 and CDR2 are MNHEY and SMNVEV (reference sequence). J gave up 2 bases and V 5 bases, and 5 bases lay outside the gene matches. This CDR3 has 15 amino acids. The CDR3, as DNA: TGTGCCAGCAGTCGAGACAGGGCTAACACCGGGGAGCTGTTTTTT. This gives the protein CASSRDRANTGELFF.

The chain joins TRBV6-2 or TRBV6-3 to TRBJ2-3; 10 bases agree with TRBD2. The V and J ends lost 2 bases and 1 base, in that order; junction bases with no gene match: 3. The length of the CDR3 is 16 residues. Germline V lookup: CDR1 MNHEY, CDR2 SVGEGT. CDR3: CASSYPSGGGTDTQYF. CDR3 nucleotides: TGTGCCAGCAGTTACCCAAGCGGGGGGGGCACAGATACGCAGTATTTT.

The chain carries TRBV6-2 or TRBV6-3 and TRBJ2-7, with TRBD1 matching 8 bases. With 2 bases clipped from V and 6 bases from J, the junction kept 9 bases outside the gene matches. The germline V gene encodes CDR1 MNHEY and CDR2 SVGEGT. The CDR3 is 15 amino acids. The CDR3 nucleotides read TGTGCCAGCAGTTACACCGGGCAGGGGGCACGCGAGCAGTACTTC. Residues: CASSYTGQGAREQYF.

V is TRBV13 and J is TRBJ2-1; 11 bases line up with TRBD2. Germline CDR1 PRHDT, CDR2 FYEKMQ (reference sequence). The trim removed 3 bases at V and 7 bases at J, leaving 11 bases unmatched. The CDR3 loop spans 17 amino acids. In DNA, the CDR3 is TGTGCCAGCAGCTTCGGTAGCGGGAGGGGGTTAAGGAATGAGCAGTTCTTC. This encodes CASSFGSGRGLRNEQFF.

The V call is TRBV27, the J call TRBJ2-1, with 9 bases lining up with TRBD1. Per the germline V gene, CDR1 is MNHEY and CDR2 is SMNVEV (reference sequence). This CDR3 contains 16 residues. The junction had 13 bases not matched to a gene; V was cut back by 6 bases and J by 7 bases. DNA for the CDR3: TGTGCCAGCAGCCTCGCCCGGGACAGGGTTCGTAATGAGCAGTTCTTC. Translating it yields CASSLARDRVRNEQFF.

This sequence joins TRBV7-9 and TRBJ1-1; tentatively, D is TRBD1 (5 bases). The CDR3 has 17 amino acids. Trimming pared 3 bases from V and 0 bases from J, leaving 17 bases between. Germline V gene lookup returns CDR1 SEHNR and CDR2 FQNEAQ (reference sequence). The CDR3 sequence: CASSLRQGGLMNTEAFF. The CDR3 bases are TGTGCCAGCAGCTTGAGGCAGGGAGGTCTTATGAACACTGAAGCTTTCTTT.

The J gene is TRBJ2-3, the V gene TRBV5-1, with D maybe TRBD2 (6 bases). CDR3 length equals 17 residues. The germline gives CDR1 SGHRS, CDR2 YFSETQ. V gave up 0 bases and J gave up 0 bases, with 14 bases separating them. CDR3 sequence reads: CASSLGGAATSTDTQYF. The CDR3 region has the DNA TGCGCCAGCAGCTTGGGCGGGGCGGCGACTAGCACAGATACGCAGTATTTT.

The chain links TRBV12-3 or TRBV12-4 to TRBJ2-5; D is unresolved. Trimming took 3 bases from V and 4 from J, leaving 9 bases between them. The length of the CDR3 is 13 residues. CDR3 DNA: TGTGCCAGCAGTTTCATGTCCCCAGAGACCCAGTACTTC. Its protein product is CASSFMSPETQYF.

This chain connects TRBV28 to TRBJ1-5; TRBD1 matches 8 bases. The germline gives CDR1 MDHEN, CDR2 SYDVKM. Trimming cost V 3 bases and J 6 bases; bases outside gene matches: 4. The CDR3 is 14 amino acids. Written as DNA, the CDR3 is TGTGCCAGCAGTTTGAGGCAGGGGGCTCAGCCCCAGCATTTT. Translating it yields CASSLRQGAQPQHF.

This clone was detected only once. The rearrangement joins TRBV7-3 to TRBJ2-4; TRBD2 is a possible D gene (5 bases). CDR3 length: 15 amino acids. The V end was cut by 5 bases, the J end by 9 bases, with 20 bases between. Germline CDR1 is SGHTA and CDR2 is FQGTGA. The CDR3 sequence: CASSRTGDGMGIQYF. The CDR3 coding sequence is TGTGCCAGCAGCCGGACTGGAGATGGAATGGGCATTCAGTACTTC.

The CDR3 nucleotides read TGTGCCAGCAGCCCGGGCCTGGGGGGTACCTACGAGCAGTACTTC. Translation: CASSPGLGGTYEQYF. The chain is built from TRBV7-2 and TRBJ2-7, with D maybe TRBD2 (6 bases). The V end lost 5 bases, the J end lost 2 bases, and 16 bases lay between the germline ends. The CDR3 loop spans 15 amino acids. CDR1 and CDR2 (germline): SGHTA, FQGNSA.

The sample holds one count of this clone. This chain connects TRBV4-2 to TRBJ2-5; weak D call: TRBD2 (6 bases). CDR1 is LGHNA and CDR2 is YNFKEQ in the germline V gene. Trimming removed 2 bases at V and 4 bases at J, with 11 bases between. CDR3 size: 14 residues. The CDR3 sequence: CASSQSWRGETQYF. The CDR3 DNA reads TGTGCCAGCAGCCAAAGTTGGAGGGGAGAGACCCAGTACTTC.

V is TRBV18 and J is TRBJ2-5, with a possible D match to TRBD2 (6 bases). Germline loops: CDR1 KGHSH, CDR2 LQKENI. The V end lost 4 bases, the J end lost 5 bases, and 14 bases lay between the germline ends. This CDR3 is built from 14 residues. CDR3 protein: CASSLGGTWETQYF. As DNA, the CDR3 is TGTGCCAGCTCACTGGGGGGAACCTGGGAGACCCAGTACTTC. Using reference TRBV18 and TRBJ2-5 for the parts outside the CDR3, the full variable domain is NAGVMQNPRHLVRRRGQEARLRCSPMKGHSHVYWYRQLPEEGLKFMVYLQKENIIDESGMPKERFSAEFPKEGPSILRIQQVVRGDSAAYFCASSLGGTWETQYFGPGTRLLVL.

This chain connects TRBV19 to TRBJ2-3, with D possibly being TRBD1 (6 bases). Trimming left V 1 base short and J 6 bases short, with 14 bases between. Per the germline V gene, CDR1 is LNHDA and CDR2 is SQIVND (reference sequence). This CDR3 contains 15 residues. The CDR3 reads CASSIGTRQADTQYF. The CDR3 nucleotides read TGTGCCAGTAGTATAGGAACCCGACAGGCCGATACGCAGTATTTT. The complete variable domain, with remaining parts taken from reference TRBV19 and TRBJ2-3, reads DGGITQSPKYLFRKEGQNVTLSCEQNLNHDAMYWYRQDPGQGLRLIYYSQIVNDFQKGDIAEGYSVSREKKESFPLTVTSAQKNPTAFYLCASSIGTRQADTQYFGPGTRLTVL.

This chain joins TRBV15 and TRBJ2-7; D ambiguous. The ends were cut back, 0 bases at V and 2 bases at J, with 5 bases in the middle. The CDR3 runs to 13 residues. The germline CDR1 and CDR2 sequences are LNHNV and YYDKDF (reference sequence). CDR3 bases: TGTGCCACCAGCAGAGAATTTACCTACGAGCAGTACTTC. This translates into CATSREFTYEQYF.